Reported below is one T cell receptor beta chain. Its binding antigen is unknown. Nothing much larger sits one base from this clone, and base qualities are not available. Whole blood was collected in K2EDTA tubes by collaborating institutions according to the institutions' own protocols. For TCRbeta analysis, collaborator samples were shipped as frozen whole blood, as isolated PBMCs, or as DNA extracted from either sample type. This sample is part of a study of blood T cell repertoires in COVID-19 (dated by TCRdb to the early 2020s). About the study as a whole: Collaborator samples came from the United States, Italy and Spain and covered acute and convalescent phases of COVID-19. Sample metadata almost always included a de-identified subject ID, COVID-19 status, age in years and sex. The prospective study material was composed of cDNA or gDNA derived from T cells, B-cell-depleted T cells, or PBMCs. Samples came from the ongoing ImmuneRACE study (first 160 participants) plus 1,254 subjects from 6 global collaborators. Deeply sampled blood TCRbeta repertoires from subjects exposed to, actively infected with, or recovered from COVID-19 were included in the dataset. The repertoires were released in a freely available public database intended as a resource for research on the immune response to SARS-CoV-2. Where available, HLA class I and class II types were obtained from metadata supplied by the sample provider rather than from assay-based typing. On the study overall, not on this receptor specifically: How much clinical and demographic metadata was included differed by source and by participant, and the metadata was provided uncurated.

Spanning cysteine to phenylalanine, the CDR3 consists of 16 amino acids. Of the read, only the CDR3 DNA is kept; its 48 bases are in frame from base 1. CDR1 is given as SEHNR and CDR2 as FQNEAQ, both from the germline V gene (reference sequence). V loses 0 bases, J loses 2 bases, and the germline ends lie 12 bases apart. The immunoSEQ Assay, a bias-controlled multiplex PCR, was used to amplify TCRbeta CDR3 regions from genomic DNA. Per the authors' processing: Within the assay, amplification of reference gene primers was used to estimate how many nucleated cells each sample contained. To quantify the absolute abundance of each unique TCRbeta CDR3 rearrangement, sequence reads were collapsed and filtered. For each sample, productive Simpson clonality was calculated as the square root of Simpson's diversity index over productive rearrangements. Sourced from immuneACCESS, this table was stored by TCRdb with only in-frame sequences that have V and J called. A share of the clones is absent; for the studies checked, an unresolved V gene accounts for under half, and the remainder has no known explanation. V and J calls and clone size are given by that table; D and trimming were obtained from the DNA. In all, the sample holds under 150,000 clones, and less than 85% of those were seen once. Clones ranked in the top ten supply around 13% of the sample.

This TCR derives from a human donor in a cohort sampled during active COVID-19. The sequence is built from TRBV7-9 and TRBJ2-3, with a tentative D gene TRBD2 over 5 matching bases. The sample taken for sequencing was peripheral blood. The DNA reads as follows: TGTGCCAGCAGCTTAGCAAGTACGGGAAACACAGATACGCAGTATTTT. This sequence encodes CASSLASTGNTDTQYF. When the CDR3 is completed using the reference TRBV7-9 and TRBJ2-3 genes on either side, the full variable domain is DTGVSQNPRHKITKRGQNVTFRCDPISEHNRLYWYRQTLGQGPEFLTYFQNEAQLEKSRLLSDRFSAERPKGSFSTLEIQRTEQGDSAMYLCASSLASTGNTDTQYFGPGTRLTVL.